This TCR beta chain was identified during a study of T cell repertoires in cytomegalovirus infection. Study-wide background: Based on public TCR beta signatures, there were indications of CMV infection and of a matching HLA type. Findings and limits, study-wide: Clonotype analysis showed dominance of the ex vivo response by HLA-C-restricted CMV-specific TCR beta clonotypes. CMV carriers having the relevant HLA were flagged by cumulative public TCR beta family frequency.

The CDR3 extends over 14 amino acids. The ends were cut back, 3 bases at V and 0 bases at J, with 9 bases in the middle. One entry per CDR3 protein, called by TCRdb with MiXCR from the reads. The sample shows some 100,000 distinct CDR3 sequences, 23% of them seen only once. Ten or more counts support this clonotype. Its cognate antigen is unknown. The sequence derives from a human donor in good health (CMV status not recorded). Some clones in this sample may be carry-over from other donors' samples. Sequencing was carried out using CD8+ T cells from PBMCs. The chain couples TRBV12-3 or TRBV12-4 to TRBJ2-7; the D is unclear. Written as DNA, the CDR3 is TGTGCCAGCAGTTTTGAGGAGAGCTCCTACGAGCAGTACTTC. It encodes CASSFEESSYEQYF.